This T cell receptor beta chain originates from a study of T cell changes during pregnancy in multiple sclerosis. Profiled with immunoSEQ multiplex PCR; TCRdb holds only in-frame clones, not every one. The repertoire has about 73,000 clones, roughly 92% of them found once; the top ten carry less than 3.5%. The CDR3 length is 16 residues. Trimming left V 0 bases short and J 2 bases short, with 13 bases between. Germline lookup yields CDR1 LNHNV and CDR2 YYDKDF (reference sequence). The receptor's source is a female donor in good health, enrolled as a control in a pregnancy study. The rearrangement uses TRBV15 and TRBJ1-2; no definite D call. Sequencing was performed on peripheral blood, taken in the third trimester of pregnancy. The CDR3 reads CATSRDRNNYNYGYTF. Here the CDR3 DNA reads TGTGCCACCAGCAGAGACAGAAATAATTACAACTATGGCTACACCTTC.